This T cell receptor (beta chain) was recovered during a study of T-cell reconstitution after alpha-beta-depleted transplantation in children. Study results and caveats: Reported findings indicate that, about two months after transplant, alpha-beta T cells came from several hundred expanded clones, which were derived from non-depleted graft cells. Newly produced T cells mostly provided counts and TCRbeta diversity after one year, as hyperexpanded clones declined. There were some patients whose high TCRbeta diversity at day 60 came from surviving recipient T cells and thymic progenitors.

This clonotype was recorded a few times. What it binds is not known. Per the germline V gene, CDR1 is KGHDR and CDR2 is SFDVKD. V gave up 3 bases and J gave up 7 bases; unmatched junction bases: 6. This CDR3 spans 15 amino acids. Preparing the TCRbeta library involved the use of unique molecular identifiers. TCRdb re-derived calls from the PCR reads in MiXCR, one entry per CDR3 protein. Among 700,000 to 950,000 distinct CDR3 sequences listed, under 20% were seen once. The sequence came from a male patient between 5 and 17 years old who had a stem cell transplant for acute lymphoblastic leukemia, so the T cells may come from the graft donor. The chain has TRBV24-1 and TRBJ2-1; 9 positions match TRBD1. Sequences were derived from PBMCs, mostly from graft donor cells, sampled 360 days after TCRalphabeta/CD19-depleted stem cell transplant. The CDR3 reads CATSDLRTGVNEQFF. CDR3 bases: TGTGCCACCAGTGATCTACGGACAGGGGTGAATGAGCAGTTCTTC.